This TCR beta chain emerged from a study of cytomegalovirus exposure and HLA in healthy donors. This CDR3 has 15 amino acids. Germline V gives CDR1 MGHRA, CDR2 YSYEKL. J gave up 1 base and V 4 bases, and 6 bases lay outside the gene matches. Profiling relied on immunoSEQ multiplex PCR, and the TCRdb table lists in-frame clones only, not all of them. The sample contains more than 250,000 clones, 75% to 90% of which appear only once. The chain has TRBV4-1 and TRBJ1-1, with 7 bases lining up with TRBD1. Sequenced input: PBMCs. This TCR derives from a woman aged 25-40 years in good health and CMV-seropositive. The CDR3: CASSRPGTENTEAFF. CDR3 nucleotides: TGCGCCAGCAGCCGCCCCGGGACAGAGAACACTGAAGCTTTCTTT.